A selection of T cell receptor beta chains follows, all from one sample in a study of resident and recirculating memory T cells in vitiligo. Produced via immunoSEQ multiplex PCR; TCRdb's table is partial and in-frame only. The data contain around 43,000 clones, 92% of them singletons. The sample taken for sequencing was blood. The receptors stem from a male donor with vitiligo. The CDR3 runs from the conserved cysteine through the conserved F or W.

TRBV10-3	TRBJ1-5	CAISAGGQGARQPQHF
TRBV9	TRBJ2-5	CASSFSGVEETQYF
TRBV7-6	TRBJ2-7	CASSLAGSGLYEQYF
TRBV5-6	TRBJ2-1	CASSRRAEQFF
TRBV30	TRBJ2-3	CAWGASTDTQYF
TRBV7-9	TRBJ2-5	CASSLLQGRGETQYF
TRBV5-4	TRBJ1-1	CASRGQGDTEAFF
TRBV6-6	TRBJ2-5	CASKGPSGGSRETQYF
TRBV27	TRBJ2-7	CASSSIGSPYEQYF
TRBV19	TRBJ1-5	CASSIVGGTLNQPQHF
TRBV7-3	TRBJ2-1	CASSLTRGGPNEQFF
TRBV4-1	TRBJ2-3	CASSKGLSTDTQYF
TRBV7-9	TRBJ2-7	CASSPSPGQGVYEQYF
TRBV7-9	TRBJ2-3	CASSFSGADTQYF
TRBV10-3	TRBJ1-1	CAISDYAYTEAFF
TRBV6-4	TRBJ2-4	CASSDSPSGGADELSRAKNIQYF
TRBV7-2	TRBJ1-6	CASSFPRGDNSPLHF
TRBV13	TRBJ1-2	CASSEAGMGGLGYTF
TRBV9	TRBJ1-1	CASSGTGTATSPGTEAFF
TRBV7-3	TRBJ2-5	CASSRSGVQETQYF
TRBV27	TRBJ2-7	CASSFQGDLSYEQYF
TRBV5-1	TRBJ1-2	CASSLAAGEGYTF
TRBV9	TRBJ2-3	CASSGGGARTDTQYF
TRBV7-8	TRBJ1-6	CASSRSGQVASPLHF
TRBV11-2	TRBJ2-1	CASSSPPGVGTSAHEQFF
TRBV7-2	TRBJ1-2	CASSLVGGPYGGYTF
TRBV7-6	TRBJ1-2	CASSLQGSYGYTF
TRBV7-8	TRBJ2-2	CASRAGTPLNTGELFF
TRBV30	TRBJ1-1	CAWSTGVVAEAFF
TRBV4-2	TRBJ2-1	CASSQAAVSYNEQFF
TRBV4-3	TRBJ1-1	CASSQDPGEYTEAFF
TRBV30	TRBJ2-3	CAWSYGIAGGTDTQYF
TRBV7-3	TRBJ2-7	CASSLYQGPYEQYF
TRBV6-4	TRBJ2-4	CASRTHWGRGIPKNIQYF
TRBV4-2	TRBJ2-1	CASSQDGAFSSYNEQFF
TRBV15	TRBJ2-3	CATSRELAGGGPDTQYF
TRBV6-1	TRBJ1-2	CASSEGRRRYGYTF
TRBV2	TRBJ1-3	CASRSVGAPGNTIYF
TRBV10-1	TRBJ2-5	CASAKLAGAFQETQYF
TRBV9	TRBJ2-5	CASAGGGQGFQETQYF
TRBV11-2	TRBJ2-7	CASSSVAGLGEQYF
TRBV5-1	TRBJ2-2	CASSWYGQGDTGELFF
TRBV5-4	TRBJ2-3	CASSPNLGLLTDTQYF
TRBV18	TRBJ1-3	CATPSGNTIYF
TRBV2	TRBJ2-3	CASSVLAGDTDTQYF
TRBV6-4	TRBJ1-6	CASSEFAGGSYSPLHF